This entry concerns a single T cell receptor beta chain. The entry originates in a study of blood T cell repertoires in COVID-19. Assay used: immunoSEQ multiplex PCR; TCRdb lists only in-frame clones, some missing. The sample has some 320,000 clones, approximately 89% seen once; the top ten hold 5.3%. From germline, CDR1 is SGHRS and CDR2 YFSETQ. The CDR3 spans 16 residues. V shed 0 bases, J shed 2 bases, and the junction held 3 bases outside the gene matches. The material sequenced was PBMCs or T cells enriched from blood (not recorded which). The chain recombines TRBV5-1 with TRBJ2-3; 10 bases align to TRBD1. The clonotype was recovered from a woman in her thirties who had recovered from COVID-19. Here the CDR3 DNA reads TGCGCCAGCAGCTTGGCCGGGACAGGGGCCACAGATACGCAGTATTTT. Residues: CASSLAGTGATDTQYF.